This T cell receptor beta chain comes out of a study of blood T cell repertoires in COVID-19. Study-level information: Acute-phase and convalescent COVID-19 samples originated in the United States, Italy and Spain. Sources were T cells, B-cell-depleted T cells, or PBMCs; the material itself was cDNA or gDNA.

CDR3 length: 14 residues. Germline V gene lookup returns CDR1 MDHEN and CDR2 SYDVKM. The germline V and J ends were trimmed by 3 bases and 5 bases, with 11 bases remaining between them. In the authors' workflow: Estimation of nucleated cell counts was performed using reference gene primer amplification. Assay: immunoSEQ multiplex PCR; the TCRdb copy retains only in-frame clones and omits some. The V and J calls and the clone size are those of that table, but D and trimming were determined from the DNA. The table has about 180,000 clones, about 88% seen once. The material sequenced was peripheral blood. The receptor was derived from a woman younger than 45 with active or convalescent COVID-19. This chain links TRBV28 with TRBJ1-5; no firm D call. The CDR3 coding sequence is TGTGCCAGCAGTTTGACAATAGCGGATCAGCCCCAGCATTTT. Translating it yields CASSLTIADQPQHF. The variable domain in full, with the rest retrieved from reference TRBV28 and TRBJ1-5, is DVKVTQSSRYLVKRTGEKVFLECVQDMDHENMFWYRQDPGLGLRLIYFSYDVKMKEKGDIPEGYSVSREKKERFSLILESASTNQTSMYLCASSLTIADQPQHFGDGTRLSIL.